The 22 T cell receptor beta chains in this list originate from one sample, sequenced in a study of blood T cell repertoires in COVID-19. The data were produced by immunoSEQ multiplex PCR, yet TCRdb's version contains in-frame clones alone and is incomplete. The data show about 270,000 clones, about 88% seen once. The sequenced material came from PBMCs or T cells enriched from blood (not recorded which). These receptor sequences come from a woman aged 50 to 60 who had recovered from COVID-19.

This chain uses TRBV28 with TRBJ1-5; 8 bases fit TRBD1. The J segment lost 4 bases and the V segment lost 3 bases, leaving 5 bases of the junction unmatched. The CDR3 has 15 residues. Germline assignment: CDR1 MDHEN and CDR2 SYDVKM. CDR3: CASSFNRGGNQPQHF. The CDR3 nucleotides are TGTGCCAGCAGTTTTAACAGGGGGGGAAATCAGCCCCAGCATTTT.

The chain couples TRBV28 to TRBJ2-7, with 10 nucleotides matching TRBD2. The germline V gene encodes CDR1 MDHEN and CDR2 SYDVKM. J lost 3 bases, V lost 8 bases, and 7 bases had no gene match. This CDR3 comprises 14 residues. The CDR3 DNA sequence: TGTGCCAGCTCTCGGACTAGCGGAATCTACGAGCAGTACTTC. Protein sequence: CASSRTSGIYEQYF.

This clone has more than one count but fewer than ten. This chain connects TRBV25-1 to TRBJ1-1, with 8 bases lining up with TRBD1. This CDR3 contains 17 residues. The trim removed 6 bases at V and 4 bases at J, leaving 16 bases unmatched. Germline CDR1 and CDR2: MGHDK and SYGVNS. The CDR3 DNA sequence: TGTGCCAGCAGCTTCACCAACCTAAACAGGGGGGGCACTGAAGCTTTCTTT. It translates to CASSFTNLNRGGTEAFF.

This clone showed up just once. The chain carries TRBV7-2 and TRBJ1-2; TRBD1 aligns across 8 bases. This CDR3 has 13 residues. Germline CDR1 and CDR2: SGHTA and FQGNSA. V lost 6 bases, J lost 7 bases, and 7 bases stayed unmatched. The CDR3 sequence is CASRHRDRSGYTF. The CDR3 DNA is TGTGCCAGCAGACACCGGGACAGGTCTGGCTACACCTTC. Supplemented by reference TRBV7-2 and TRBJ1-2, the full variable domain reads GAGVSQSPSNKVTEKGKDVELRCDPISGHTALYWYRQSLGQGLEFLIYFQGNSAPDKSGLPSDRFSAERTGGSVSTLTIQRTQQEDSAVYLCASRHRDRSGYTFGSGTRLTVV.

The chain is built from TRBV27 and TRBJ2-7, with 10 positions matching TRBD2. Germline CDR1 reads MNHEY; CDR2 reads SMNVEV (reference sequence). Trimming cost V 7 bases and J 5 bases; bases outside gene matches: 23. The CDR3 spans 19 residues. CDR3 sequence reads: CASTPWGVSASGSVNEQYF. The CDR3 DNA sequence: TGTGCCAGCACCCCGTGGGGGGTATCGGCTAGCGGGAGCGTCAACGAGCAGTACTTC.

The V and J genes are TRBV30 and TRBJ2-5; possibly TRBD1 for D (5 bases). With 3 bases removed from V and 7 bases from J, the gap between germline ends came to 15 bases. CDR1 is GTSNPN, CDR2 SVGIG, per germline (reference sequence). The CDR3 spans 13 residues. The CDR3 nucleotides are TGTGCCTGGAGGAGGACATCTCTAGGGACCCAGTACTTC. This codes for CAWRRTSLGTQYF.

V gene TRBV9 combines with J gene TRBJ2-2; 9 nucleotides align to TRBD1. The germline CDR1 and CDR2 sequences are SGDLS and YYNGEE. CDR3 length: 16 amino acids. V lost 3 bases, J lost 7 bases, and 10 bases stayed unmatched. The CDR3 DNA follows: TGTGCCAGCAGCGGACGGACAGGGGCAACGGGCGGGGAGCTGTTTTTT. Its translation is CASSGRTGATGGELFF.

The chain combines TRBV29-1 with TRBJ2-7; D remains unclear. Trimming removed 4 bases from V and 2 bases from J, with 12 bases in between. The CDR3 runs 13 residues. Germline assignment: CDR1 SQVTM and CDR2 ANQGSEA. CDR3: CSVGAAAAYEQYF. The CDR3 DNA is TGCAGCGTTGGGGCAGCCGCCGCCTACGAGCAGTACTTC.

V and J are TRBV25-1 and TRBJ2-1; 7 positions agree with TRBD1. The CDR3 loop spans 14 amino acids. Trimming cost V 3 bases and J 8 bases; bases outside gene matches: 7. The germline V gene encodes CDR1 MGHDK and CDR2 SYGVNS. The CDR3 bases are TGTGCCAGCAGTGACAGGGGGAAAGTCGATGAGCAGTTCTTC. This encodes CASSDRGKVDEQFF.

The chain employs TRBV9 and TRBJ2-1, with TRBD1 matching 7 bases. Germline V CDR1 and CDR2: SGDLS, YYNGEE. The CDR3 totals 12 residues. Trimming took 2 bases from V and 10 from J; bases not matched to a gene: 3. The CDR3: CASSVEGQEQFF. CDR3 nucleotide sequence: TGTGCCAGCAGCGTCGAGGGACAGGAGCAGTTCTTC.

The genes are TRBV7-2 and TRBJ2-1; D may be TRBD1 (6 bases). CDR1 and CDR2 (germline): SGHTA, FQGNSA. The V gene lost 4 bases and the J gene lost 5 bases, with 9 bases spanning the gap. The CDR3 has 13 amino acids. The CDR3 sequence: CASSSRTDNEQFF. As DNA, the CDR3 is TGTGCCAGCAGCTCTCGGACAGACAATGAGCAGTTCTTC. The whole variable domain, filled in from reference TRBV7-2 and TRBJ2-1, reads GAGVSQSPSNKVTEKGKDVELRCDPISGHTALYWYRQSLGQGLEFLIYFQGNSAPDKSGLPSDRFSAERTGGSVSTLTIQRTQQEDSAVYLCASSSRTDNEQFFGPGTRLTVL.

Concerning this clone itself: The same CDR3 can be traced to other DNA sequences in this sample. J is TRBJ1-5 and V is TRBV6-4; 12 positions agree with TRBD1. CDR1 and CDR2 from the germline V gene are MRHNA and SNTAGT. V lost 5 bases and J lost 6; bases outside the gene matches: 5. The CDR3 extends over 15 amino acids. The CDR3 sequence: CASSPGTGGGQPQHF. DNA of the CDR3: TGTGCCAGCAGTCCCGGGACAGGGGGCGGTCAGCCCCAGCATTTT.

This sequence joins TRBV7-3 and TRBJ1-1; a possible D gene is TRBD1 (5 bases). Per the germline V gene, CDR1 is SGHTA and CDR2 is FQGTGA. Trimming removed 5 bases from V and 9 bases from J, with 16 bases in between. The CDR3 extends over 13 amino acids. The CDR3 reads CASSPYGSGKAFF. The CDR3 DNA reads as TGTGCCAGCAGCCCCTACGGATCAGGGAAAGCTTTCTTT.

The V and J genes are TRBV5-6 and TRBJ1-2; 7 bases are shared with TRBD1. The V gene end was trimmed by 4 bases and the J gene end by 3 bases; junction bases not matched to a gene: 3. Germline assignment: CDR1 SGHDT and CDR2 YYEEEE. CDR3 size: 13 residues. DNA for the CDR3: TGTGCCAGCAGCGTGACAGGGCACTATGGCTACACCTTC. Protein product: CASSVTGHYGYTF.

The V call is TRBV28, the J call TRBJ1-2; 9 bases match TRBD1. The germline gives CDR1 MDHEN, CDR2 SYDVKM. The CDR3 consists of 15 residues. The J segment lost 4 bases and the V segment lost 4 bases, leaving 7 bases of the junction unmatched. The CDR3 is CASSSQQGAFYGYTF. In DNA, the CDR3 is TGTGCCAGCAGTTCACAACAGGGGGCTTTCTATGGCTACACCTTC.

J is TRBJ1-2 and V is TRBV7-9; tentative D call: TRBD1 (5 bases). The CDR3 has 16 amino acids. Germline V gene sequence: CDR1 SEHNR, CDR2 FQNEAQ (reference sequence). V lost 5 bases and J 2 bases, leaving 18 bases between the germline ends. The CDR3 spells CASSQFTQGGNYGYTF. Written as DNA, the CDR3 is TGTGCCAGCAGCCAATTCACGCAGGGAGGAAACTATGGCTACACCTTC.

This chain uses TRBV4-3 with TRBJ2-1; TRBD2 matches at 7 bases. CDR1 and CDR2 from the germline V gene are LGHNA and YSLEER. Losses at the gene ends were 0 bases for V and 3 bases for J; bases not matched to a gene: 8. This CDR3 region has 17 residues. DNA for the CDR3: TGCGCCAGCAGCCAAGAGGCCGGGACTACCTTCTACAATGAGCAGTTCTTC. This sequence encodes CASSQEAGTTFYNEQFF.

The chain recombines TRBV19 with TRBJ1-1; 7 bases align to TRBD1. From germline, CDR1 is LNHDA and CDR2 SQIVND (reference sequence). The CDR3 covers 15 residues. V dropped 5 bases and J dropped 1; count of bases not matched to a gene: 7. CDR3 DNA sequence: TGTGCCAGTAGTTCAACAGGGGCCGCGAACACTGAAGCTTTCTTT. It specifies CASSSTGAANTEAFF.

The rearrangement links TRBV28 to TRBJ1-5, with a possible D match to TRBD1 (5 bases). The CDR3 covers 15 residues. CDR1 and CDR2 (germline): MDHEN, SYDVKM. V was shortened by 6 bases and J by 2 bases, with 14 bases between the two germline ends. The CDR3 sequence is CASRYQGGGNQPQHF. In nucleotides, the CDR3 is TGTGCCAGCAGGTACCAGGGCGGGGGCAATCAGCCCCAGCATTTT.

V and J are TRBV5-4 and TRBJ2-7; 7 positions agree with TRBD1. Germline V gene lookup returns CDR1 SGHNT and CDR2 YYREEE (reference sequence). After removal of 4 bases from V and 0 bases from J, the junction contained 7 bases not matched to a gene. The CDR3 is 15 amino acids. In DNA form, the CDR3 reads TGTGCCAGCAGCGGCCCGGGACAGAGCTCCTACGAGCAGTACTTC. Protein product: CASSGPGQSSYEQYF.

The chain carries TRBV11-1 and TRBJ1-6; D ambiguous. The CDR3 consists of 15 residues. The germline V gene has CDR1 SGHAT and CDR2 FQDESV (reference sequence). Deletions cut 5 bases from V and 7 bases from J, with 15 bases between. For the CDR3, the DNA is TGTGCCAGCAGCCTCGGGGTGGCCGTAAATTCACCCCTCCACTTT. It specifies CASSLGVAVNSPLHF.

This clone was seen a few times. Other DNA sequences of this sample code for an identical CDR3. The J gene is TRBJ2-7, the V gene TRBV5-1, with 9 bases fitting TRBD1. The V segment lost 3 bases and the J segment 2 bases; nucleotides outside the gene matches: 3. The CDR3 sequence is 14 residues long. Germline CDR1 and CDR2: SGHRS and YFSETQ. CDR3 protein: CASSSDRGAYEQYF. The CDR3 bases are TGCGCCAGCAGCTCGGACAGGGGAGCCTACGAGCAGTACTTC.